These 31 T cell receptor beta chains share one sample of origin, sequenced in a study of radiotherapy plus CTLA-4 blockade in lung cancer. Assay used: immunoSEQ multiplex PCR; TCRdb lists only in-frame clones, some missing. The sample yields tens of thousands of clones, 73% seen once. This sample comprised peripheral blood, obtained from a patient treated with radiotherapy plus ipilimumab. Receptor source: a human donor with non-small cell lung cancer who had stable disease on radiotherapy plus ipilimumab.

This chain links TRBV7-2 with TRBJ2-3; 9 bases align to TRBD1. Germline V gene sequence: CDR1 SGHTA, CDR2 FQGNSA. Unmatched junction bases numbered 7, after V lost 5 bases and J lost 1 base. This CDR3 region has 16 residues. The CDR3 protein is CASSKTGGVGTDTQYF. The DNA of the CDR3 is TGTGCCAGCAGCAAGACAGGGGGGGTCGGCACAGATACGCAGTATTTT.

The gene calls are TRBV11-3 and TRBJ1-1; TRBD1 matches at 8 bases. The CDR3 length is 17 residues. Germline V CDR1 and CDR2: SGHNT, YENEEA. V was pared by 0 bases and J by 0 bases, with 6 bases of the junction left unmatched. CDR3 amino acids: CASSLERTGSMNTEAFF. CDR3 DNA: TGTGCCAGCAGCTTAGAGCGGACAGGGTCCATGAACACTGAAGCTTTCTTT.

V gene TRBV28 combines with J gene TRBJ1-1; D gene ambiguous. The V end was cut by 7 bases, the J end by 1 base, with 10 bases between. Germline lookup yields CDR1 MDHEN and CDR2 SYDVKM. There are 13 residues in the CDR3. The CDR3 region has the DNA TGTGCCAGCAAGCACAGTGGGAACACTGAAGCTTTCTTT. Protein product: CASKHSGNTEAFF.

The gene calls are TRBV18 and TRBJ2-7; 7 positions agree with TRBD2. The CDR3 loop spans 17 amino acids. Germline trimming cut 2 bases from V and 0 bases from J; bases unmatched to any gene: 10. Germline-derived CDR1 and CDR2 are KGHSH and LQKENI. The CDR3 spells CASSPRFGRNPSYEQYF. The CDR3, as DNA: TGTGCCAGCTCACCAAGATTCGGGAGGAATCCCTCCTACGAGCAGTACTTC.

A note on this clone: One junction end does not reproduce the germline sequence, and a read error may be involved. The rearrangement joins TRBV7-7 to TRBJ2-2, with 10 bases aligning to TRBD2. The CDR3 loop spans 17 amino acids. CDR1 is SSHAT, CDR2 FNYEAQ, per germline (reference sequence). CDR3: CASSLFTGLAITGELFF. For the CDR3, the DNA is TGTGCTAGCAGCTTATTTACGGGACTAGCGATCACCGGGGAGCTGTTTTTT.

This clone was seen once. The chain carries TRBV29-1 and TRBJ2-4; D is unclear. Per germline, CDR1 SQVTM and CDR2 ANQGSEA. This CDR3 comprises 13 residues. Trimming took off 2 bases at V and 11 bases at J, with 16 bases between the two ends. The CDR3 coding sequence is TGCAGCGTTGAACCCCGCCAGTCTGGGGTTCAGTACTTC. Protein: CSVEPRQSGVQYF.

This clone was recorded a few times. The chain uses TRBV7-6 and TRBJ2-7; 10 bases map to TRBD1. This CDR3 is built from 15 residues. Germline V gene lookup returns CDR1 SGHVS and CDR2 FNYEAQ. The ends lost 4 bases at V and 3 bases at J; junction bases unmatched: 6. As DNA, the CDR3 is TGTGCCAGCAGCTCGATCCGGGACAGGGGCTACGAGCAGTACTTC. Its translation is CASSSIRDRGYEQYF. The full variable domain, with the rest looked up from reference TRBV7-6 and TRBJ2-7, is GAGVSQSPRYKVTKRGQDVALRCDPISGHVSLYWYRQALGQGPEFLTYFNYEAQQDKSGLPNDRFSAERPEGSISTLTIQRTEQRDSAMYRCASSSIRDRGYEQYFGPGTRLTVT.

This clone has just one count. The rearrangement joins TRBV11-2 to TRBJ2-1, with D possibly called TRBD1 or TRBD2 (6 bases each). Per the germline V gene, CDR1 is SGHAT and CDR2 is FQNNGV. The length of the CDR3 is 15 residues. Deletions cut 5 bases from V and 4 bases from J, with 15 bases between. Here the CDR3 reads CASSQSRGVYNEQFF. Here the CDR3 DNA reads TGTGCCAGCAGCCAGTCTAGGGGGGTTTACAATGAGCAGTTCTTC.

This chain connects TRBV7-9 to TRBJ2-3; TRBD1 might be the D (6 bases). V was clipped by 5 bases and J by 3 bases, with 15 bases between them. The CDR3 sequence is 15 residues long. Germline V gene sequence: CDR1 SEHNR, CDR2 FQNEAQ (reference sequence). The CDR3 spells CASSITGMGTDTQYF. The CDR3 DNA follows: TGTGCCAGCAGCATCACAGGGATGGGGACAGATACGCAGTATTTT.

The J gene is TRBJ1-1, the V gene TRBV5-4; no reliable D call. The CDR3 is made up of 13 amino acids. Germline V gene lookup returns CDR1 SGHNT and CDR2 YYREEE (reference sequence). The ends were cut back, 0 bases at V and 8 bases at J, with 11 bases in the middle. The CDR3 DNA follows: TGTGCCAGCAGCTTGGATCGGGGAAGGGAAGCTTTCTTT. Its translation: CASSLDRGREAFF.

This chain's CDR3 is CASSLGTNYGYTF. The CDR3 DNA sequence: TGCGCCAGCAGCTTAGGGACTAACTATGGCTACACCTTC. The rearrangement joins TRBV5-1 to TRBJ1-2; D is unclear. CDR3 length: 13 amino acids. V was trimmed by 2 bases and J by 0 bases, leaving 5 bases between them. The germline V gene has CDR1 SGHRS and CDR2 YFSETQ.

This chain uses TRBV5-4 with TRBJ2-3, with 14 bases matching TRBD2. The CDR3 totals 16 residues. The germline V gene encodes CDR1 SGHNT and CDR2 YYREEE (reference sequence). J gave up 3 bases and V 2 bases, and 2 bases lay outside the gene matches. This chain's CDR3 is CASSFRLAGGTDTQYF. CDR3 DNA sequence: TGTGCCAGCAGCTTCCGACTAGCGGGAGGGACAGATACGCAGTATTTT.

J is TRBJ2-4 and V is TRBV21-1. TRBV21-1 is designated a pseudogene. This CDR3 spans 15 amino acids. CDR3 nucleotides: TGTGCCAGCAGCAAAGGGGAGGGGGCGATGAACATTCAGTACTTC. Residues: CASSKGEGAMNIQYF.

This clone appeared once. The V gene is TRBV7-8, the J gene TRBJ2-1; either TRBD1 or TRBD2 may fit D (6 bases each). The CDR3 sequence is 16 residues long. Trimming took off 2 bases at V and 6 bases at J, with 17 bases between the two ends. Germline-derived CDR1 and CDR2 are SGHVS and FQNEAQ. CDR3 coding DNA: TGTGCCAGCAGCTTAAATCCGGGACTGGGGGCCAATGAGCAGTTCTTC. Translation: CASSLNPGLGANEQFF. The full variable domain, with the rest looked up from reference TRBV7-8 and TRBJ2-1, is GAGVSQSPRYKVAKRGQDVALRCDPISGHVSLFWYQQALGQGPEFLTYFQNEAQLDKSGLPSDRFFAERPEGSVSTLKIQRTQQEDSAVYLCASSLNPGLGANEQFFGPGTRLTVL.

The chain links TRBV4-3 to TRBJ1-6; 9 nucleotides match TRBD1. The CDR3 runs 15 residues. Germline trimming cut 4 bases from V and 6 bases from J; bases unmatched to any gene: 4. CDR1 is LGHNA, CDR2 YSLEER, per germline. The CDR3 reads CASSRAGQGNSPLHF. In nucleotides, the CDR3 is TGCGCCAGCAGCCGGGCGGGACAGGGTAATTCACCCCTCCACTTT.

The J gene is TRBJ2-1, the V gene TRBV11-3, with D perhaps assigned TRBD1 or TRBD2 (5 bases each). This CDR3 contains 13 residues. CDR1 and CDR2 (germline): SGHNT, YENEEA. Trimming removed 0 bases from V and 8 bases from J, with 8 bases in between. The CDR3 loop reads CASSLERGDEQFF. DNA for the CDR3: TGTGCCAGCAGCTTAGAGAGAGGGGATGAGCAGTTCTTC.

The sample holds a few counts of this clone. The rearrangement joins TRBV5-1 to TRBJ2-2; D is uncertain. Looked up from germline, CDR1 is SGHRS and CDR2 is YFSETQ. V dropped 5 bases and J dropped 1 base, with 6 bases sitting between them. This CDR3 region has 13 residues. The CDR3 DNA is TGCGCCAGCAGAATGGGGAACACCGGGGAGCTGTTTTTT. This codes for CASRMGNTGELFF.

Concerning this clone itself: Other DNA variants within this sample encode the same CDR3. The chain uses TRBV7-8 and TRBJ1-1; 9 nucleotides agree with TRBD1. V lost 4 bases, J lost 5 bases, and 5 bases stayed unmatched. This CDR3 has 14 residues. CDR1 and CDR2 from the germline V gene are SGHVS and FQNEAQ. CDR3 protein: CASSWDREGTEAFF. CDR3 in DNA: TGTGCCAGCAGCTGGGACAGGGAAGGAACTGAAGCTTTCTTT. The complete variable domain, with remaining parts taken from reference TRBV7-8 and TRBJ1-1, reads GAGVSQSPRYKVAKRGQDVALRCDPISGHVSLFWYQQALGQGPEFLTYFQNEAQLDKSGLPSDRFFAERPEGSVSTLKIQRTQQEDSAVYLCASSWDREGTEAFFGQGTRLTVV.

This sequence joins TRBV7-9 and TRBJ2-2; no clear D. CDR3 length: 15 residues. The V end was cut by 2 bases, the J end by 0 bases, with 7 bases between. CDR1 and CDR2 from the germline V gene are SEHNR and FQNEAQ (reference sequence). The CDR3 sequence is CASSLPSTNTGELFF. The CDR3, as DNA: TGTGCCAGCAGCTTACCCAGTACGAACACCGGGGAGCTGTTTTTT.

The V gene is TRBV19, the J gene TRBJ1-5; the D gene is possibly TRBD1 (5 bases). Trimming removed 4 bases from V and 5 bases from J, with 12 bases in between. The V gene's germline CDR1 is LNHDA and CDR2 SQIVND (reference sequence). This CDR3 has 14 residues. This chain's CDR3 is CASSTPGGHQPQHF. CDR3 sequence (DNA): TGTGCCAGTAGTACCCCCGGGGGACATCAGCCCCAGCATTTT.

The chain joins TRBV28 to TRBJ2-1; 8 bases agree with TRBD1. The germline CDR1 and CDR2 sequences are MDHEN and SYDVKM. V shed 1 base, J shed 7 bases, and the junction held 6 bases outside the gene matches. The CDR3 length is 15 residues. Written as DNA, the CDR3 is TGTGCCAGCAGTTTATTGAGACAGGGGATGAATGAGCAGTTCTTC. It encodes CASSLLRQGMNEQFF.

This chain joins TRBV7-6 and TRBJ2-7; 9 bases line up with TRBD1. The CDR3 spans 14 residues. Germline V CDR1 and CDR2: SGHVS, FNYEAQ. J lost 4 bases, V lost 3 bases, and 4 bases had no gene match. CDR3 in amino acids: CASSLSDRGYEQYF. The CDR3 DNA is TGTGCCAGCAGCTTGTCCGACAGGGGGTACGAGCAGTACTTC.

For this clone: The junction differs from germline at one of its ends, possibly a read error. The chain joins TRBV7-2 to TRBJ2-3, with D perhaps matching TRBD1 (6 bases). This CDR3 contains 13 residues. In germline, CDR1 is SGHTA, CDR2 FQGNSA. This chain's CDR3 is CASSSKPGDKVDF. CDR3 nucleotide sequence: TGTGCCAGCAGCTCCAAACCCGGGGACAAGGTGGATTTT.

The J gene is TRBJ2-7, the V gene TRBV11-2; D is ambiguous. Trimming took off 5 bases at V and 7 bases at J, with 9 bases between the two ends. The V gene's germline CDR1 is SGHAT and CDR2 FQNNGV. CDR3 length: 11 residues. The CDR3 sequence is CASSRIREQYF. The CDR3 coding sequence is TGTGCCAGCAGCCGGATTAGGGAGCAGTACTTC.

The chain employs TRBV27 and TRBJ1-5; no reliable D call. Germline assignment: CDR1 MNHEY and CDR2 SMNVEV (reference sequence). The CDR3 sequence is 19 residues long. V was shortened by 0 bases and J by 0 bases, with 18 bases between the two germline ends. The CDR3 loop reads CASSLSMPGSLYSNQPQHF. CDR3 sequence (DNA): TGTGCCAGCAGTTTATCGATGCCCGGAAGTCTGTATAGCAATCAGCCCCAGCATTTT.

This sequence joins TRBV2 and TRBJ2-2; no reliable D call. Germline CDR1 reads SNHLY; CDR2 reads FYNNEI. The CDR3 is made up of 14 amino acids. V shed 7 bases and J shed 4 bases, with 13 bases lying between them. For the CDR3, the DNA is TGTGCCAGCAAGGTCGAAGGGTCCACCGGGGAGCTGTTTTTT. Its translation is CASKVEGSTGELFF.

This chain uses TRBV7-3 with TRBJ2-1, with D tentatively TRBD1 or TRBD2 (6 bases each). Germline V gene lookup returns CDR1 SGHTA and CDR2 FQGTGA. This CDR3 is built from 14 residues. V was shortened by 2 bases and J by 5 bases, with 10 bases between the two germline ends. This CDR3 reads CASSLQGRNNEQFF. Here the CDR3 DNA reads TGTGCCAGCAGCTTACAGGGGAGGAACAATGAGCAGTTCTTC.

The chain carries TRBV9 and TRBJ1-1; 10 positions agree with TRBD1. The CDR3 is 17 residues long. The germline gives CDR1 SGDLS, CDR2 YYNGEE. Germline trimming cut 3 bases from V and 1 base from J; bases unmatched to any gene: 9. In DNA form, the CDR3 reads TGTGCCAGCAGCGCTCACCCTGGACAGGGGGAGAACACTGAAGCTTTCTTT. This encodes CASSAHPGQGENTEAFF.

V and J are TRBV6-5 and TRBJ2-7; either TRBD1 or TRBD2 may supply D (5 bases each). The CDR3 contains 15 residues. V was cut by 4 bases and J by 6 bases, with 19 bases left in between. The V gene's germline CDR1 is MNHEY and CDR2 SVGAGI. CDR3: CASSSTRKGPPEQYF. CDR3 DNA: TGTGCCAGCAGTTCTACTAGAAAGGGGCCCCCCGAGCAGTACTTC.

The chain links TRBV6-5 to TRBJ1-5; D not resolved. In germline, CDR1 is MNHEY, CDR2 SVGAGI. V was shortened by 10 bases and J by 6 bases, with 19 bases between the two germline ends. CDR3 length: 14 amino acids. The CDR3 protein is CAINIPGGGQPQHF. The CDR3 DNA is TGTGCCATCAATATCCCGGGCGGAGGTCAGCCCCAGCATTTT.

V usage is TRBV30 and J usage is TRBJ2-5, with D possibly being TRBD1 (6 bases). CDR1 and CDR2 from the germline V gene are GTSNPN and SVGIG (reference sequence). This CDR3 region has 14 residues. V gave up 4 bases and J gave up 7 bases, with 19 bases separating them. The CDR3 spells CAWTRDTNGGTQYF. The CDR3 nucleotides read TGTGCCTGGACCCGGGACACTAATGGGGGGACCCAGTACTTC.